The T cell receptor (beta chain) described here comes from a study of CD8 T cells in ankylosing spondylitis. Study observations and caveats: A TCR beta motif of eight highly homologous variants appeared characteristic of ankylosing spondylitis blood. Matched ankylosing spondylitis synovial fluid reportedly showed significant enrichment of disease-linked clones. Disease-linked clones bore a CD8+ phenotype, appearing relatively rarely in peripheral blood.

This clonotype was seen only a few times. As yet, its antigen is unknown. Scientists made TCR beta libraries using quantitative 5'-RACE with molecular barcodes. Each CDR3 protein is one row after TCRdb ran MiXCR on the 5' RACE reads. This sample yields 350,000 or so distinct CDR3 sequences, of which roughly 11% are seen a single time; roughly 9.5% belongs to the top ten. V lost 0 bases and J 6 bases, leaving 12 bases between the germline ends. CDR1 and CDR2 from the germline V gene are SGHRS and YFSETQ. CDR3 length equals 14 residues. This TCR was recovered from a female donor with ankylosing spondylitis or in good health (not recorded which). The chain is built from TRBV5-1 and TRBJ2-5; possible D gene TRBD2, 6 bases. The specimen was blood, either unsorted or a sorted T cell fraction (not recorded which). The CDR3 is CASSLETSRQTQYF. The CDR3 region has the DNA TGCGCCAGCAGCTTGGAGACTAGTAGGCAGACCCAGTACTTC.